This TCR beta chain was observed in a study of graft-versus-host responses after intestinal transplantation. This clone was counted once. Its antigen is currently unknown. Sequencing was performed with immunoSEQ multiplex PCR; in TCRdb, only in-frame clones are kept and a portion is missing. The sample carries about 88,000 clones, roughly 90% recorded once. Germline values: CDR1 SGDLS, CDR2 YYNGEE. This CDR3 is built from 18 residues. V lost 4 bases and J lost 5; bases outside the gene matches: 14. Here the sequenced sample was unstimulated CD4+ T cells sorted from spleen or lymph node cells, taken before intestinal transplant. The source is a human donor who received an intestinal transplant. V gene TRBV9 combines with J gene TRBJ2-1, with 11 bases fitting TRBD2. The CDR3 DNA reads as TGTGCCAGCAGCCCACCGGGACTAGCGGCGGGCGGACACAATGAGCAGTTCTTC. It yields the protein CASSPPGLAAGGHNEQFF.